These 16 T cell receptor delta chains originate from one sample sequenced in a study of gamma-delta chains in newborns, infants, children. TCRdb re-analyzed the reads via CATT. Of over 12,000 delta-chain clones in the sample, 7.3% were seen once. Sequenced sample: blood. Receptors were obtained from a child who was a newborn, infant or young child, either healthy, febrile or measles-vaccinated (not recorded which).

This clone has a handful of counts. A single base separates this from a much larger clone, so it may be a read error. The J gene is TRDJ3, the V gene TRDV2; the match to TRDD3 covers 7 bases. V was pared by 0 bases and J by 0 bases, with 13 bases of the junction left unmatched. The CDR3 loop spans 21 amino acids. CDR1 and CDR2 (germline): GEAIGNYY, EKD. The CDR3 sequence: CACDTVAGGQLGSWDTRQMFF. The CDR3 DNA sequence: TGTGCCTGTGACACCGTCGCTGGGGGTCAACTAGGCTCCTGGGACACCCGACAGATGTTTTTC.

This chain joins TRDV2 and TRDJ3; TRDD3 agrees at 9 bases. Germline loops: CDR1 GEAIGNYY, CDR2 EKD. This CDR3 has 19 amino acids. Unmatched junction bases numbered 5, after V lost 0 bases and J lost 0 bases. CDR3 sequence (DNA): TGTGCCTGTGACACCCTGGGGGATGTAAGCTCCTGGGACACCCGACAGATGTTTTTC. Protein sequence: CACDTLGDVSSWDTRQMFF.

This clone occurred a few times. The chain recombines TRDV2 with TRDJ3; 8 positions match TRDD3. The CDR3 runs 18 residues. The V gene end was trimmed by 1 base and the J gene end by 5 bases; junction bases not matched to a gene: 9. The germline V gene has CDR1 GEAIGNYY and CDR2 EKD. In DNA, the CDR3 is TGTGCCTGTGACACGAGCTGGGGGACATCTCGGGACACCCGACAGATGTTTTTC. This sequence encodes CACDTSWGTSRDTRQMFF.

In this sample, this clone turned up a few times. This may be a read error: a much more frequent sequence differs by one nucleotide. The V and J genes are TRDV2 and TRDJ3; 12 bases are shared with TRDD3. Germline-derived CDR1 and CDR2 are GEAIGNYY and EKD. This CDR3 contains 20 residues. The CDR3 loop is CACDPVLGDTSSLDTRQMFF. In DNA form, the CDR3 reads TGTGCCTGTGACCCCGTACTGGGGGATACTAGCTCCTTGGACACCCGACAGATGTTTTTC.

Only a few counts were recorded for this clone. The CDR3 here is CACDKLGTFSWDTRQMFF. In DNA, the CDR3 is TGTGCCTGTGACAAACTGGGGACTTTTTCCTGGGACACCCGACAGATGTTTTTC. The chain is built from TRDV2 and TRDJ3; 7 bases map to TRDD3. The CDR3 is 18 residues long. The V and J ends lost 2 bases and 1 base, in that order; junction bases with no gene match: 7. Germline CDR1 is GEAIGNYY and CDR2 is EKD.

This chain uses TRDV2 with TRDJ2; 10 positions match TRDD3. The trim removed 2 bases at V and 0 bases at J, leaving 5 bases unmatched. The CDR3 length is 17 residues. Per the germline V gene, CDR1 is GEAIGNYY and CDR2 is EKD. CDR3 in DNA: TGTGCCTGTGACATACTGGGGGATTCTGCTTTGACAGCACAACTCTTCTTT. Amino acids: CACDILGDSALTAQLFF.

This clone was found a few times. The translation of this DNA and the TCRdb protein of a much larger clone differ at residue 4, probably owing to a read error; the protein shown here is translated from the DNA. V gene TRDV2 combines with J gene TRDJ2; 8 bases fit TRDD3. The CDR3 has 16 amino acids. Looked up from germline, CDR1 is GEAIGNYY and CDR2 is EKD. Trimming at V came to 4 bases and at J to 0 bases, leaving 6 bases not matched to a gene. DNA for the CDR3: TGTGCCTGTGAATCACTGGGGGCTACTTTGACAGCACAACTCTTCTTT. It is translated as CACESLGATLTAQLFF.

This clone was counted a few times. This chain uses TRDV2 with TRDJ3; 11 positions match TRDD3. With V trimmed by 2 bases and J by 3 bases, 2 bases remained unmatched. There are 17 residues in the CDR3. The germline V gene has CDR1 GEAIGNYY and CDR2 EKD. The CDR3 bases are TGTGCCTGTGACAGACTGGGGGATAACTGGGACACCCGACAGATGTTTTTC. Its protein product is CACDRLGDNWDTRQMFF.

To note about this clone: TCRdb's protein for this DNA is that of a much larger clone and differs from the translation at residue 6, likely a read error; the protein shown is the DNA translation. The chain uses TRDV2 and TRDJ3; D is undetermined. CDR1 GEAIGNYY and CDR2 EKD come from the germline V gene. This CDR3 spans 16 amino acids. The germline V and J ends were trimmed by 3 bases and 0 bases, with 8 bases remaining between them. CDR3: CACDVMGSWDTRQMFF. The CDR3, as DNA: TGTGCCTGTGACGTAATGGGCTCCTGGGACACCCGACAGATGTTTTTC.

This clone was seen more than once but under ten times. V usage is TRDV2 and J usage is TRDJ3; TRDD3 matches at 7 bases. The V gene's germline CDR1 is GEAIGNYY and CDR2 EKD. V was clipped by 0 bases and J by 1 base; unmatched bases: 8. The CDR3 spans 19 residues. In DNA, the CDR3 is TGTGCCTGTGACACCCTCCTGGGGGCCGGGTCCTGGGACACCCGACAGATGTTTTTC. Protein product: CACDTLLGAGSWDTRQMFF.

Note on this clone: TCRdb pairs this DNA with a much larger clone's protein that differs at residue 9, likely a read error; the protein shown was translated from the DNA. The J gene is TRDJ3, the V gene TRDV2, with 11 nucleotides matching TRDD3. The ends lost 3 bases at V and 2 bases at J; junction bases unmatched: 5. CDR3 length: 18 residues. Germline CDR1 is GEAIGNYY and CDR2 is EKD. The CDR3 nucleotides read TGTGCCTGTGACGTACTGGGGGATAAGACCTGGGACACCCGACAGATGTTTTTC. It is translated as CACDVLGDKTWDTRQMFF.

V and J are TRDV2 and TRDJ3; 8 nucleotides agree with TRDD3. This CDR3 spans 18 amino acids. Trimming at V came to 3 bases and at J to 0 bases, leaving 6 bases not matched to a gene. The germline V gene has CDR1 GEAIGNYY and CDR2 EKD. This chain's CDR3 is CACDVLGVDSWDTRQMFF. The DNA of the CDR3 is TGTGCCTGTGACGTACTGGGGGTTGACTCCTGGGACACCCGACAGATGTTTTTC.

With regard to this clone: Only one base separates this from a far larger clonotype, so it likely reflects a read error. The chain couples TRDV2 to TRDJ3; 11 bases are shared with TRDD3. This CDR3 contains 19 residues. Germline loops: CDR1 GEAIGNYY, CDR2 EKD. Here the CDR3 reads CACDKVLGDSSRDTRQMFF. DNA of the CDR3: TGTGCCTGTGACAAAGTACTGGGGGATAGCTCCCGGGACACCCGACAGATGTTTTTC.

V and J are TRDV2 and TRDJ3; tentatively, D is TRDD3 (6 bases). This CDR3 has 17 residues. Germline values: CDR1 GEAIGNYY, CDR2 EKD. Between the trimmed V and J ends, which lost 0 bases and 8 bases, there was a span of 16 bases. The CDR3 loop is CACDTGEWGPYTRQMFF. The CDR3, as DNA: TGTGCCTGTGACACCGGGGAGTGGGGGCCCTACACCCGACAGATGTTTTTC.

This clone was seen a few times. TCRdb's protein for this DNA is that of a much larger clone and differs from the translation at residue 4, likely a read error; the protein shown is the DNA translation. The chain employs TRDV2 and TRDJ3, with D unclear. The V gene's germline CDR1 is GEAIGNYY and CDR2 EKD. The CDR3 length is 18 residues. CDR3 loop: CACGTVGPSSWDTRQMFF. The CDR3 nucleotides read TGTGCCTGTGGCACCGTGGGACCTAGCTCCTGGGACACCCGACAGATGTTTTTC.

V usage is TRDV2 and J usage is TRDJ3, with D possibly TRDD3 on 5 matching bases. Germline V gene data show CDR1 as GEAIGNYY and CDR2 as EKD. Between the trimmed V and J ends, which lost 0 bases and 0 bases, there was a span of 14 bases. The CDR3 is made up of 19 amino acids. CDR3 residues: CACDTWGHASSWDTRQMFF. CDR3 coding DNA: TGTGCCTGTGACACCTGGGGACACGCAAGCTCCTGGGACACCCGACAGATGTTTTTC.